Here is one T cell receptor (beta chain) with its context. The specificity of this receptor is unknown. Base qualities are not provided; no much larger clone lies one nucleotide away. These data originate in a study of blood T cell repertoires in COVID-19 (dated by TCRdb to 2019 to 2021). Notes on the research overall: Collaborator samples came from the United States, Italy and Spain and covered acute and convalescent phases of COVID-19. Where available, HLA class I and class II types were taken from metadata supplied by the sample provider and were not determined by assay-based typing. Samples were obtained from the ongoing ImmuneRACE study (first 160 participants) and from about 1,300 subjects provided by 6 global collaborators. The prospective study material was composed of cDNA or gDNA derived from T cells, B-cell-depleted T cells, or PBMCs. Nearly every sample came with metadata listing a de-identified subject ID, COVID-19 status, age in years and sex. The dataset comprised deeply sampled blood TCRbeta repertoires from subjects exposed to, actively infected with, or recovered from COVID-19. The repertoires were released in a freely available public database meant as a resource for research on the immune response to SARS-CoV-2.

Each collaborating institution followed its own protocols to collect whole blood in K2EDTA tubes. For TCRbeta analysis, collaborators shipped samples as frozen whole blood, isolated PBMCs, or DNA extracted from either of those sample types. The immunoSEQ Assay, a bias-controlled multiplex PCR, was used to amplify TCRbeta CDR3 regions from genomic DNA. Turning to the authors' computational methods: The number of nucleated cells in each sample was estimated by amplification of reference gene primers within the assay. To quantify the absolute abundance of each unique TCRbeta CDR3 rearrangement, sequence reads were collapsed and filtered. For each sample, productive Simpson clonality was calculated by taking the square root of Simpson's diversity index across productive rearrangements. TCRdb carries this immuneACCESS record with in-frame sequences only. Its versions omit some clonotypes, under half of them owing to an unresolved V gene in the studies checked, with the rest unexplained. The DNA was the basis for D and trimming; V, J and clone size are from that table. This sample is represented by over 30,000 clones; over 80% of them were singletons. The top ten clones comprise 4.5% to 6% of the sample.

The cysteine opens and the phenylalanine closes a CDR3 of 14 amino acids. Only the CDR3 part of the read is kept: 42 bases, read in frame from the first base. The V end gives up 7 bases and the J end 3 bases, leaving 6 bases in the junction not matched to a gene. CDR1 and CDR2 are drawn from the germline V gene: KGHDR, SFDVKD. Results and caveats for the whole study, not just this receptor: How much clinical and demographic metadata was included differed by source and by participant, and the metadata was provided uncurated.

The chain employs TRBV24-1 and TRBJ1-1; 8 junctional bases match TRBD1. Specimen: peripheral blood. The TCR sequence derives from a human donor in a cohort sampled during active COVID-19. For the CDR3, the sequence is CATRGTGLYTEAFF. The DNA reads as follows: TGTGCCACCAGGGGGACAGGTCTGTACACTGAAGCTTTCTTT.